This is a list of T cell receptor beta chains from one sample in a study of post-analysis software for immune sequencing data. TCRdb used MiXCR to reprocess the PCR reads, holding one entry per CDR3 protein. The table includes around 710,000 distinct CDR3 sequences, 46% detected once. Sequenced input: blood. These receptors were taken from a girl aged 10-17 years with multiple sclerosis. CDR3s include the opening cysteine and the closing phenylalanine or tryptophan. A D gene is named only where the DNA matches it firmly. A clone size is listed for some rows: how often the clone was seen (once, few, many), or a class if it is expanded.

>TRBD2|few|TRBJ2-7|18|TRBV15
CATSREGLAGGPEHEQYF
TGTGCCACCAGCAGGGAGGGACTAGCGGGAGGGCCTGAGCACGAGCAGTACTTC
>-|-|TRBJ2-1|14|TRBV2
CASRAEGGSNEQFF
TGTGCCAGCAGGGCGGAGGGGGGGTCCAATGAGCAGTTCTTC
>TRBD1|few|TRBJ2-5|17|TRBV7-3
CASSSRGRGDREETQYF
TGTGCCAGCAGCTCAAGAGGGAGAGGAGACAGGGAAGAGACCCAGTACTTC
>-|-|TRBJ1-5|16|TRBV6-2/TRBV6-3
CASSYDTGPSNQPQHF
TGTGCCAGCAGTTACGATACAGGGCCTAGCAATCAGCCCCAGCATTTT
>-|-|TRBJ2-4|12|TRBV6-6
CASSQQRQTMYF
TGTGCCAGCAGCCAACAAAGGCAGACGATGTACTTC
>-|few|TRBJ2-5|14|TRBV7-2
CASSLGRHQETQYF
TGTGCCAGCAGCTTAGGACGCCATCAAGAGACCCAGTACTTC
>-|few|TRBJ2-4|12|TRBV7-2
CASSPREDEQYF
TGTGCCAGCAGCCCCCGCGAAGATGAGCAGTACTTC
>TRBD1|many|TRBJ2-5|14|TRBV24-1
CATSDRANQETQYF
TGTGCCACCAGCGACAGGGCGAACCAAGAGACCCAGTACTTC
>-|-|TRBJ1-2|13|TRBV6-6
CASRAEANYGYTF
TGTGCCAGCAGGGCCGAGGCTAACTATGGCTACACCTTC
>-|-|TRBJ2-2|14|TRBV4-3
CASSQGPSAGELFF
TGCGCCAGCAGCCAGGGGCCTAGCGCCGGGGAGCTGTTTTTT
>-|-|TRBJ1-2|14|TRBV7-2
CASSLDHTNYGYTF
TGTGCCAGCAGCTTAGATCATACCAACTATGGCTACACCTTC
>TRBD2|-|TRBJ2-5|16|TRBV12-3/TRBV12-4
CASSFRLAGIQETQYF
TGTGCCAGCAGTTTCCGACTAGCGGGGATACAAGAGACCCAGTACTTC
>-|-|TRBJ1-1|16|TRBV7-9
CASSFGRAIPNTEAFF
TGTGCCAGCAGCTTCGGTAGGGCGATACCGAACACTGAAGCTTTCTTT
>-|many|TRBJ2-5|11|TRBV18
CASSPEETQYF
TGTGCCAGCAGCCCGGAAGAGACCCAGTACTTC
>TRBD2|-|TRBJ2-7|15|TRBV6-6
CASSYMLAGFHEQYF
TGTGCCAGCAGTTACATGCTAGCGGGTTTCCACGAGCAGTACTTC
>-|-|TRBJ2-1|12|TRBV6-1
CASLLSYNEQFF
TGTGCCAGCCTCTTATCGTACAATGAGCAGTTCTTC
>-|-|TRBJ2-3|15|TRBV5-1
CASSPRDNVGDTQYF
TGCGCCAGCAGCCCCCGGGACAATGTTGGAGATACGCAGTATTTT
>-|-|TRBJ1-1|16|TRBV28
CASSPTVPFMNTEAFF
TGTGCCAGCAGCCCCACAGTGCCCTTCATGAACACTGAAGCTTTCTTT
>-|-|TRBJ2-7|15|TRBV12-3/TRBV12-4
CASSLAPGARAEQYF
TGTGCCAGCAGTTTAGCGCCAGGCGCTCGAGCCGAGCAGTACTTC
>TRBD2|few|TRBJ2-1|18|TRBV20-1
CSAYYPSRLADSYNEQFF
TGCAGTGCCTACTACCCGTCCCGACTAGCCGACTCCTACAATGAGCAGTTCTTC
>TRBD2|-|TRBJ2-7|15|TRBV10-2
CASSESSGSSYEQYF
TGCGCCAGCAGTGAGTCGAGCGGGAGCTCCTACGAGCAGTACTTC
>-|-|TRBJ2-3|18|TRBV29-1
CSVGWEEDAGRRTDTQYF
TGCAGCGTTGGATGGGAAGAGGATGCGGGGAGACGCACAGATACGCAGTATTTT
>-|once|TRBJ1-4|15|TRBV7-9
CASSAQGATNEKLFF
TGTGCCAGCAGCGCTCAGGGTGCAACTAATGAAAAACTGTTTTTT
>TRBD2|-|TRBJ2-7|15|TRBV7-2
CASSQPASGAYEQYF
TGTGCCAGCAGCCAACCGGCTAGCGGGGCCTACGAGCAGTACTTC
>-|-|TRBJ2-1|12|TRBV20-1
CSARGTYNEQFF
TGCAGCGCCCGGGGTACCTACAATGAGCAGTTCTTC
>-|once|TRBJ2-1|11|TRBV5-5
CASSLGLIEFF
TGTGCCAGCAGCTTGGGGCTAATCGAGTTCTTC
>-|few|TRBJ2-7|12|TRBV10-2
CASRGGRSEQYF
TGCGCCAGCAGAGGGGGGAGAAGCGAGCAGTACTTC
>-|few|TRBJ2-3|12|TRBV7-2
CASSSVSRPQYF
TGTGCCAGCAGCTCAGTGAGCAGGCCGCAGTATTTT
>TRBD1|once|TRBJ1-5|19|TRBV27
CASSLRGQGAHNWSQPQHF
TGTGCCAGCAGTTTAAGGGGACAGGGGGCGCATAATTGGAGTCAGCCCCAGCATTTT
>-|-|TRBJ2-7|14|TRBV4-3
CASSQEYRDYEQYF
TGCGCCAGCAGCCAAGAATACAGGGACTACGAGCAGTACTTC
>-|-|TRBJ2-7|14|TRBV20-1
CGAHRDSNTYEQYF
TGCGGTGCCCATCGGGACTCTAACACCTACGAGCAGTACTTC
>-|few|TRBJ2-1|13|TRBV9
CASSPRQNNEQFF
TGTGCCAGCAGCCCCCGACAGAACAATGAGCAGTTCTTC
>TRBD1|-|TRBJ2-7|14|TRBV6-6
CASSHPGQIYEQYF
TGTGCCAGCAGTCATCCGGGACAGATATACGAGCAGTACTTC
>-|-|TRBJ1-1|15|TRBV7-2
CASSPPGRLNTEAFF
TGTGCCAGCAGCCCGCCGGGACGGTTGAACACTGAAGCTTTCTTT
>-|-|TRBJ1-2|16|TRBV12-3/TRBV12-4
CASSLQGTGVNYGYTF
TGTGCCAGCAGTTTACAGGGGACGGGGGTTAACTATGGCTACACCTTC
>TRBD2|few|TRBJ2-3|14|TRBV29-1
CSVPTSGYTDTQYF
TGCAGCGTTCCAACTAGCGGATACACAGATACGCAGTATTTT
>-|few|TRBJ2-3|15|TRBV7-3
CASSSWGGPTDTQYF
TGTGCCAGCAGCTCTTGGGGAGGACCCACAGATACGCAGTATTTT
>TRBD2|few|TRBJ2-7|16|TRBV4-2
CASSLLIAGGSYEQYF
TGTGCCAGCAGCCTCCTGATAGCGGGAGGGTCCTACGAGCAGTACTTC
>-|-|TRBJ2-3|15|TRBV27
CASSSSSSRTDTQYF
TGTGCCAGCAGTTCCTCCTCCTCTCGCACAGATACGCAGTATTTT
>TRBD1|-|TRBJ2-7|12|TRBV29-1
CSVLQGPYEQYF
TGCAGCGTCTTACAGGGGCCCTACGAGCAGTACTTC